The present T cell receptor (beta chain) was sequenced within a study of blood T cells in healthy people across ages. The study, taken as a whole, reports: Both naive CD4+ cell counts and diversity were greater in long-lived donors than in aged donors.

Deletions cut 7 bases from V and 1 base from J, with 10 bases between. The CDR3 runs 13 residues. Germline CDR1 is MNHEY and CDR2 is SVGEGT. Comments on this clonotype: Its antigen is not identified.

The second PCR ran roughly 6 to 11 cycles with a sample-barcoded 5' primer and J-beta primers. TCRdb re-called the 5' RACE reads with MiXCR, one entry per CDR3 protein. The repertoire consists of hundreds of thousands of distinct CDR3 sequences, with around 45% occurring once and the leading ten covering roughly a fifth. This TCR was sampled from a man aged 55 to 70 in good health. The source material was blood. This chain connects TRBV6-2 or TRBV6-3 to TRBJ1-1; unclear D gene. The CDR3 loop is CASTSQPNTEAFF. CDR3 DNA sequence: TGTGCCAGCACTAGCCAACCGAACACTGAAGCTTTCTTT.